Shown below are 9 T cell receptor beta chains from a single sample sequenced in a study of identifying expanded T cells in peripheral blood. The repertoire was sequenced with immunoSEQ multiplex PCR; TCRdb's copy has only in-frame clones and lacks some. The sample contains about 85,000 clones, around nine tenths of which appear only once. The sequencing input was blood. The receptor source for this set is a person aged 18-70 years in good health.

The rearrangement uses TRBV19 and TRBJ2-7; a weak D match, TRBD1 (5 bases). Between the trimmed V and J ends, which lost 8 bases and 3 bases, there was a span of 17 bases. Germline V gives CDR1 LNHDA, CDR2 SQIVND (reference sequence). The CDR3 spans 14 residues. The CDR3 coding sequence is TGTGCCAGTTCTCTCGACAGCCTCCTCTACGAGCAGTACTTC. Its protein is CASSLDSLLYEQYF.

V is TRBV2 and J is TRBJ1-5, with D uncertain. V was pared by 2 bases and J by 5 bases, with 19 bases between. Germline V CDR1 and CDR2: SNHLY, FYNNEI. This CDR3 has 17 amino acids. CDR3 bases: TGTGCCAGCAGTGAAACTTCCGGGCTACAGAGGGATCAGCCCCAGCATTTT. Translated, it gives CASSETSGLQRDQPQHF.

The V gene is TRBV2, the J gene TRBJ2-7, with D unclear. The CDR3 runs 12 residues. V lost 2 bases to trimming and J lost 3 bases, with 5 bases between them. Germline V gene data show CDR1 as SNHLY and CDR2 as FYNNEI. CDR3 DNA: TGTGCCAGCAGTGAAATGCGCTACGAGCAGTACTTC. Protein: CASSEMRYEQYF.

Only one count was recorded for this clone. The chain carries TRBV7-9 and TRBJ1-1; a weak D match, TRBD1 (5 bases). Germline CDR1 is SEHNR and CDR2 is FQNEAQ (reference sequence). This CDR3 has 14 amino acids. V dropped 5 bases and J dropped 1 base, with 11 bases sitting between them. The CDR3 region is CASSLRQGNTEAFF. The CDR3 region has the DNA TGTGCCAGCAGCCTCCGGCAGGGGAACACTGAAGCTTTCTTT.

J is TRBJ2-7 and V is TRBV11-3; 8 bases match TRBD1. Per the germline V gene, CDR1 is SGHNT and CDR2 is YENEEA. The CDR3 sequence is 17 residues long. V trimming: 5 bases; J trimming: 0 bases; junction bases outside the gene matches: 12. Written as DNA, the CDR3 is TGTGCCAGCAGCCCCATCCCCAGGACAGGGCCCTCCTACGAGCAGTACTTC. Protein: CASSPIPRTGPSYEQYF. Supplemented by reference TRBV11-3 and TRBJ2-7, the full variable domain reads EAGVVQSPRYKIIEKKQPVAFWCNPISGHNTLYWYLQNLGQGPELLIRYENEEAVDDSQLPKDRFSAERLKGVDSTLKIQPAELGDSAVYLCASSPIPRTGPSYEQYFGPGTRLTVT.

In nucleotides, the CDR3 is TGTGCCAGCAGCTCCTACGATGGACAGGTGGGGGAGACCCAGTACTTC. Its protein is CASSSYDGQVGETQYF. The chain employs TRBV9 and TRBJ2-5, with 7 bases matching TRBD1. The V segment lost 4 bases and the J segment 5 bases; nucleotides outside the gene matches: 14. Germline CDR1 reads SGDLS; CDR2 reads YYNGEE. The CDR3 is made up of 16 amino acids. Together with reference TRBV9 and TRBJ2-5, the CDR3 gives the full variable domain: DSGVTQTPKHLITATGQRVTLRCSPRSGDLSVYWYQQSLDQGLQFLIQYYNGEERAKGNILERFSAQQFPDLHSELNLSSLELGDSALYFCASSSYDGQVGETQYFGPGTRLLVL.

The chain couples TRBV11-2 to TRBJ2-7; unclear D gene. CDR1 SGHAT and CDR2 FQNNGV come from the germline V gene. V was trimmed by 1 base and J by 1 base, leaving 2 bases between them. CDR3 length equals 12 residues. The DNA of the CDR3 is TGTGCCAGCAGCTTAGCGTCCTACGAGCAGTACTTC. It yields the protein CASSLASYEQYF.

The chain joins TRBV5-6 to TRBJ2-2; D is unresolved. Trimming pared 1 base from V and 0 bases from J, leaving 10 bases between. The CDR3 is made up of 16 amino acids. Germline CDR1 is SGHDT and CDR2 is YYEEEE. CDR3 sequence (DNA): TGTGCCAGCAGCTTGATGGCAGACGCGAACACCGGGGAGCTGTTTTTT. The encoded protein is CASSLMADANTGELFF.

The chain's CDR3 is CASSRGTSGSYEQYF. The CDR3 DNA reads as TGCGCCAGCTCAAGGGGGACTAGCGGGTCCTACGAGCAGTACTTC. The gene calls are TRBV5-1 and TRBJ2-7; TRBD2 matches at 12 bases. Germline values: CDR1 SGHRS, CDR2 YFSETQ. V dropped 7 bases and J dropped 1; count of bases not matched to a gene: 6. The CDR3 totals 15 residues.